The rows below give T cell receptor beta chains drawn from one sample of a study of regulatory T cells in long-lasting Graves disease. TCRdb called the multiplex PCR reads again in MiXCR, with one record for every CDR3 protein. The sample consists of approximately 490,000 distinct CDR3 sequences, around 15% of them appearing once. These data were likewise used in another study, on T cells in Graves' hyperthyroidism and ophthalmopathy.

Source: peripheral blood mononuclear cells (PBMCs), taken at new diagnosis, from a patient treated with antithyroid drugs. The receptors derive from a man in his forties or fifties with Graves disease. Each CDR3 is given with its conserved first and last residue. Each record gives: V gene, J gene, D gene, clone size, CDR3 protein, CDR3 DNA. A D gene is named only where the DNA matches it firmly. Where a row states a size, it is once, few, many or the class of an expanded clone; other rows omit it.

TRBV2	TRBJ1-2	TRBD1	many	CASSQGQGGGYTF	TGTGCCAGCAGTCAGGGACAGGGAGGTGGCTACACCTTC
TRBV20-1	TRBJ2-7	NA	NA	CSARVFGPSYEQYF	TGCAGTGCTAGGGTATTCGGGCCCTCCTACGAGCAGTACTTC
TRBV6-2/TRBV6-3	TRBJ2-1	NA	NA	CASSYSGLANEQFF	TGTGCCAGCAGTTACTCGGGTCTGGCCAATGAGCAGTTCTTC
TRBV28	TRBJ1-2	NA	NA	CASSDLPGRGYTF	TGTGCGAGCTCGGACCTGCCCGGACGGGGCTACACCTTC
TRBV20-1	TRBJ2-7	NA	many	CSARQPGRISYEQYF	TGCAGTGCTAGACAACCGGGACGGATCTCCTACGAGCAGTACTTC
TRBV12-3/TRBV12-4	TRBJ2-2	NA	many	CASSFVYTGELFF	TGTGCCAGCAGTTTCGTCTACACCGGGGAGCTGTTTTTT
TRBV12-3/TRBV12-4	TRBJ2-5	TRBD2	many	CASRRLAGPEETQYF	TGTGCCAGCAGAAGACTAGCGGGGCCGGAAGAGACCCAGTACTTC
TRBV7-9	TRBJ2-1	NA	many	CASSLSGGWYNEQFF	TGTGCCAGCAGCTTGTCAGGGGGGTGGTACAATGAGCAGTTCTTC
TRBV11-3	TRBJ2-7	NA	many	CASSLVGNAYEQYF	TGTGCCAGCAGCTTAGTAGGGAATGCCTACGAGCAGTACTTC
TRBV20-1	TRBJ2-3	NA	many	CSARWGTSLTDTQYF	TGCAGTGCTAGATGGGGGACTTCCCTCACAGATACGCAGTATTTT
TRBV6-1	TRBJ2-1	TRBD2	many	CASSPTSGISYNEQFF	TGTGCCAGCAGTCCGACTAGCGGGATCTCCTACAATGAGCAGTTCTTC
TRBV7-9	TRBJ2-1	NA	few	CASSFGENEQFF	TGTGCCAGCAGCTTCGGAGAGAATGAGCAGTTCTTC
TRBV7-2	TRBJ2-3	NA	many	CASSPRSLWVQGADTQYF	TGTGCCAGCAGCCCTAGATCGTTGTGGGTGCAAGGTGCAGATACGCAGTATTTT
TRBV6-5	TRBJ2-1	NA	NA	CASSYGGVEQFF	TGTGCCAGCAGTTACGGAGGGGTTGAGCAGTTCTTC
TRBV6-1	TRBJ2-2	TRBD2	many	CASSQGLAFTGELFF	TGTGCCAGCAGTCAAGGACTAGCGTTCACCGGGGAGCTGTTTTTT
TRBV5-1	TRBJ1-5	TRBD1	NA	CASSPGTGGSLGNQPQHF	TGCGCCAGCAGCCCAGGGACAGGGGGCTCGCTCGGCAATCAGCCCCAGCATTTT
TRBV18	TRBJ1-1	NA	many	CASSPLKNTEAFF	TGTGCCAGCTCACCTCTCAAGAACACTGAAGCTTTCTTT
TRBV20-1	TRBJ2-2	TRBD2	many	CRPNVLAGTTGELFF	TGCAGACCCAACGTCCTAGCGGGCACCACCGGGGAGCTGTTTTTT
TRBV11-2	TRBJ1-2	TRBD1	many	CASSNRGGNGYTF	TGTGCCAGCAGCAACAGGGGAGGAAATGGCTACACCTTC
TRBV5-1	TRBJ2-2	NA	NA	CASREDTNTGELFF	TGCGCCAGCAGGGAGGACACGAACACCGGGGAGCTGTTTTTT
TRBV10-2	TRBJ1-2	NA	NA	CASSSIYFGYTF	NA
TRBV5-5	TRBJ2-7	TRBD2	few	CASSLLAVTYEQYF	TGTGCCAGCAGCTTACTAGCGGTAACCTACGAGCAGTACTTC
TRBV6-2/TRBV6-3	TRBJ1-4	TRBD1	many	CASSQQQGRYEKLFF	TGTGCCAGCAGCCAGCAACAGGGGCGGTATGAAAAACTGTTTTTT
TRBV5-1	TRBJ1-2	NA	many	CASSSPAGGNRGGYTF	TGCGCCAGCAGCTCCCCCGCCGGGGGCAATCGGGGTGGCTACACCTTC
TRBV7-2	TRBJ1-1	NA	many	CASSLGAGRNTEAFF	TGTGCCAGCAGCTTAGGGGCGGGCAGAAACACTGAAGCTTTCTTT
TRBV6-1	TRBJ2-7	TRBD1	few	CASSTSRDRTYEQYF	TGTGCCAGCAGTACAAGCCGGGACAGAACCTACGAGCAGTACTTC
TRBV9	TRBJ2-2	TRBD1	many	CASSPPTGQGTGELFF	TGTGCCAGCAGCCCCCCTACCGGACAGGGCACCGGGGAGCTGTTTTTT
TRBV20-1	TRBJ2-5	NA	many	CSARLSPQETQYF	TGCAGTGCTAGATTGAGCCCCCAAGAGACCCAGTACTTC
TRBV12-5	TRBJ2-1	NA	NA	CASGGSWETRYF	TGTGCTAGTGGAGGTAGCTGGGAGACCCGGTACTTC
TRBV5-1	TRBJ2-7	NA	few	CASSRDTYYEQYF	TGCGCCAGCAGCCGGGACACATACTACGAGCAGTACTTC
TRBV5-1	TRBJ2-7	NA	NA	CASSSYLYEQYF	TGCGCCAGCAGCTCCTATCTTTACGAGCAGTACTTC
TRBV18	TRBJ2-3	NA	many	CASSPRLDTQYF	TGTGCCAGCTCACCACGACTAGATACGCAGTATTTT
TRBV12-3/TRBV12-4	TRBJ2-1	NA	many	CASRRSYNEQFF	TGTGCCAGCAGACGCTCCTACAATGAGCAGTTCTTC
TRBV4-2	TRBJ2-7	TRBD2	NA	CASSQDPSGSSYEQYF	TGTGCCAGCAGCCAAGATCCCAGCGGGAGCTCCTACGAGCAGTACTTC
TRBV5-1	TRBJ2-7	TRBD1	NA	CASSSTRRQGYEQYF	TGCGCCAGCAGCTCTACAAGGAGACAGGGCTACGAGCAGTACTTC
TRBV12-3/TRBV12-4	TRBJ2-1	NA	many	CASSSSPTGFEQFF	NA
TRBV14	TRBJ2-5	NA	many	CASSQDSGPKTQYF	TGTGCCAGCAGCCAAGATTCAGGGCCAAAGACCCAGTACTTC
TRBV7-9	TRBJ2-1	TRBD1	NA	CASSPPTAGGRNEQFF	TGTGCCAGCAGCCCACCCACCGCAGGGGGTCGTAATGAGCAGTTCTTC
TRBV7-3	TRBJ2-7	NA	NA	CASSAGSLYEQYF	TGTGCCAGCAGCGCCGGGAGCCTCTACGAGCAGTACTTC
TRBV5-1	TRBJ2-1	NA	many	CASSLGGAPYNEQFF	TGCGCCAGCAGCTTGGGGGGAGCCCCCTACAATGAGCAGTTCTTC
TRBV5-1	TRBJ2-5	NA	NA	CASRTNQETQYF	TGCGCCAGCAGGACGAATCAAGAGACCCAGTACTTC
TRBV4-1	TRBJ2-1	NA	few	CASSQGVGARYNEQFF	TGCGCCAGCAGCCAAGGGGTGGGGGCGCGGTACAATGAGCAGTTCTTC